One and the same sample provided the 6 T cell receptor beta chains below, sequenced in a study of T cells in Graves' hyperthyroidism and ophthalmopathy. Authors of the study amplified TCR beta CDR3 regions from RNA transcripts. A set of HTBI primers served as the primers for a first-round RT-PCR of the TCR CDR3. Each CDR3 protein gets one entry after TCRdb re-called the multiplex PCR reads with MiXCR. This table holds roughly 150,000 distinct CDR3 sequences, about 9.4% found once. Sequencing used blood. These receptors came from a woman younger than 35 with Graves' hyperthyroidism that later progressed to Graves' ophthalmopathy.

A few counts support this clonotype. The rearrangement joins TRBV25-1 to TRBJ1-6; D is ambiguous. V lost 6 bases to trimming and J lost 4 bases, with 10 bases between them. CDR3 length: 14 amino acids. Per germline, CDR1 MGHDK and CDR2 SYGVNS. CDR3 nucleotide sequence: TGTGCCAGCAGGGAGACGACTTATAATTCACCCCTCCACTTT. Translating it yields CASRETTYNSPLHF.

The V and J genes are TRBV19 and TRBJ1-2; D is unclear. V shed 5 bases and J shed 0 bases, with 7 bases lying between them. The germline V gene has CDR1 LNHDA and CDR2 SQIVND (reference sequence). The CDR3 runs 13 residues. The CDR3 DNA is TGTGCCAGTAGTGTGAACTCTAACTATGGCTACACCTTC. Protein product: CASSVNSNYGYTF.

This clonotype came up a few times. A much larger clone lies one base from this, so it may be a read error. The rearrangement links TRBV6-9 to TRBJ2-2; D uncertain. V dropped 3 bases and J dropped 4 bases, with 15 bases sitting between them. Germline V gene data show CDR1 as MNHGY and CDR2 as SVAAGI. The CDR3 has 16 amino acids. CDR3 DNA: TGTGCCAGCAGTTACAGTCTATCCTCGGGCACCGGGGAGCTGTTTTTT. Translation gives CASSYSLSSGTGELFF.

There are many counts of this clonotype. This chain links TRBV6-1 with TRBJ1-2, with TRBD1 identical over 7 bases. The CDR3 has 15 amino acids. Per the germline V gene, CDR1 is MNHNS and CDR2 is SASEGT. V lost 6 bases and J lost 8; bases outside the gene matches: 15. The CDR3 sequence is CASSPVGAGGSGYTF. The CDR3 DNA sequence: TGTGCCAGCAGCCCAGTCGGGGCAGGGGGTAGCGGCTACACCTTC.

This clonotype came up many times. The J gene is TRBJ2-7, the V gene TRBV11-1, with a possible D match to TRBD1 (6 bases). With 5 bases removed from V and 12 bases from J, the gap between germline ends came to 20 bases. The CDR3 runs to 13 residues. Germline CDR1 SGHAT, CDR2 FQDESV (reference sequence). Written as DNA, the CDR3 is TGTGCCAGCAGCCGTTCGAGGACAGACGTCACGTACTTC. It yields the protein CASSRSRTDVTYF.

This chain connects TRBV5-6 to TRBJ2-2; D is possibly TRBD1 (5 bases). This CDR3 spans 15 amino acids. CDR1 is SGHDT, CDR2 YYEEEE, per germline. Trimming removed 4 bases at V and 3 bases at J, with 13 bases between. The CDR3 reads CASSPYDSDTGELFF. CDR3 nucleotides: TGTGCCAGCAGCCCGTACGACAGTGACACCGGGGAGCTGTTTTTT.